Listed below are T cell receptor beta chains from one sample, sequenced in a study of blood T cell repertoires in COVID-19. Clones were read by immunoSEQ multiplex PCR, and TCRdb kept only the in-frame ones, dropping some. The repertoire holds approximately 72,000 clones, with approximately 85% as singletons. The material sequenced was peripheral blood. All receptors derive from a woman older than 75 with active or convalescent COVID-19. Both conserved end residues are part of each CDR3. A D gene is named only where the DNA matches it firmly. A row's size may be missing; if present it is once, few, many or a size class.

>TRBD2|TRBJ2-5|TRBV4-1|.
CASSQRLAGVKETQYF
TGCGCCAGCAGCCAAAGACTAGCGGGGGTTAAAGAGACCCAGTACTTC
>.|TRBJ1-5|TRBV7-9|.
CASSLAGQGHQPQHF
TGTGCCAGCAGCTTAGCGGGACAAGGGCATCAGCCCCAGCATTTT
>.|TRBJ2-7|TRBV7-2|.
CASSSGTLTYEQYF
TGTGCCAGCAGCTCCGGGACACTAACCTACGAGCAGTACTTC
>.|TRBJ2-1|TRBV9|.
CASSEGGGLVTEQFF
TGTGCCAGCAGCGAGGGAGGGGGGCTAGTCACTGAGCAGTTCTTC
>.|TRBJ1-2|TRBV3-1/TRBV3-2|few
CASSQVSSNYGYTF
TGTGCCAGCAGCCAAGTTTCCTCTAACTATGGCTACACCTTC
>TRBD1|TRBJ1-5|TRBV15|.
CATSREGQGLLSAQHF
TGTGCCACCAGCAGGGAAGGACAGGGCCTTCTTTCAGCCCAGCATTTT
>TRBD1|TRBJ2-7|TRBV28|.
CASSPGQGGHEQYF
TGTGCCAGCAGTCCAGGACAGGGCGGCCACGAGCAGTACTTC
>.|TRBJ1-2|TRBV19|.
CASRNRDFDYGYTF
TGTGCCAGTCGGAACAGGGATTTCGACTATGGCTACACCTTC
>TRBD1|TRBJ2-1|TRBV7-2|.
CASSFGTSGQGSNEQFF
TGTGCCAGCAGCTTCGGAACCTCGGGACAGGGGAGTAATGAGCAGTTCTTC
>TRBD1|TRBJ1-2|TRBV18|.
CASSPQGVEGGYTF
TGTGCCAGCTCACCCCAGGGGGTGGAAGGCGGCTACACCTTC
>.|TRBJ2-4|TRBV7-9|.
CASSLYPNIQYF
TGTGCCAGCAGCTTATATCCAAACATTCAGTACTTC
>.|TRBJ1-5|TRBV3-1/TRBV3-2|.
CASSLGGDQPQHF
TGTGCCAGCAGCCTGGGGGGGGATCAGCCCCAGCATTTT
>.|TRBJ2-3|TRBV7-3|.
CASSSGPGPDTQYF
TGTGCCAGCAGCTCGGGTCCTGGCCCCGATACGCAGTATTTT
>.|TRBJ2-7|TRBV4-1|.
CASSPQNAGYEQYF
TGCGCCAGCAGCCCACAAAACGCGGGTTACGAGCAGTACTTC
>TRBD1|TRBJ2-5|TRBV7-9|once
CASSGQGRETQYF
TGTGCCAGCAGCGGACAGGGGAGGGAGACCCAGTACTTC
>TRBD2|TRBJ2-1|TRBV7-2|.
CASSLMTGGGEQFF
TGTGCCAGCAGCTTAATGACGGGGGGAGGAGAGCAGTTCTTC
>TRBD2|TRBJ2-7|TRBV5-4|.
CASSFRTSGGAREQYF
TGTGCCAGCAGCTTCCGGACTAGCGGGGGGGCCAGGGAGCAGTACTTC
>TRBD1|TRBJ2-1|TRBV5-4|.
CASSLDRGSYNEQFF
TGTGCCAGCAGCTTAGACAGGGGAAGCTACAATGAGCAGTTCTTC
>.|TRBJ2-5|TRBV2|.
CASTGGIRETQYF
TGTGCCAGCACAGGGGGGATTAGGGAGACCCAGTACTTC
>TRBD2|TRBJ2-1|TRBV3-1/TRBV3-2|.
CASSRLAGGPHNEQFF
TGTGCCAGCAGCCGACTAGCGGGGGGGCCCCACAATGAGCAGTTCTTC
>TRBD1|TRBJ1-2|TRBV9|.
CASSARDRVSRGYTF
TGTGCCAGCAGCGCCCGGGACAGGGTGTCCCGTGGCTACACCTTC
>.|TRBJ1-5|TRBV5-1|.
CASSLTSGEGQPQHF
TGCGCCAGCAGCTTGACATCAGGGGAAGGTCAGCCCCAGCATTTT
>.|TRBJ2-7|TRBV28|.
CASMRDGSSYEQYF
TGTGCCAGCATGAGGGATGGGAGCTCCTACGAGCAGTACTTC
>TRBD1|TRBJ1-6|TRBV9|.
CASSVQGGDSPLHF
TGTGCCAGCAGCGTTCAGGGGGGCGATTCACCCCTCCACTTT
>TRBD2|TRBJ2-2|TRBV18|.
CASSQQIAGAGELFF
TGTGCCAGCTCACAACAAATAGCGGGGGCCGGGGAGCTGTTTTTT
>.|TRBJ2-7|TRBV7-2|.
CASSLGGRALNADEQYF
TGTGCCAGCAGCTTAGGGGGCAGGGCCCTAAATGCGGACGAGCAGTACTTC
>TRBD1|TRBJ1-3|TRBV24-1|once
CATSDGQGSGNTIYF
TGTGCCACCAGTGACGGACAGGGCAGTGGAAACACCATATATTTT
>TRBD1|TRBJ2-2|TRBV6-1|.
CASSRDSSTGELFF
TGTGCCAGCAGTCGGGACAGTTCTACCGGGGAGCTGTTTTTT
>.|TRBJ1-6|TRBV11-2|.
CASSWEGGDSPLHF
TGTGCCAGCAGCTGGGAGGGTGGGGATTCACCCCTCCACTTT
>TRBD1|TRBJ2-7|TRBV11-2|.
CASSLGGTGGLYEQYF
TGTGCCAGCAGCTTAGGCGGGACAGGGGGCTTGTACGAGCAGTACTTC
>.|TRBJ2-5|TRBV10-1|.
CASSPPGDQETQYF
TGCGCCAGCTCACCTCCAGGGGACCAAGAGACCCAGTACTTC
>.|TRBJ1-1|TRBV11-2|.
CASSLVGGNTEAFF
TGTGCCAGCAGCTTAGTTGGAGGAAACACTGAAGCTTTCTTT
>TRBD1|TRBJ1-5|TRBV19|.
CASRNRGVDRYNQPQHF
TGTGCCAGCCGTAACAGGGGGGTAGACAGATACAATCAGCCCCAGCATTTT
>TRBD1|TRBJ2-1|TRBV5-4|.
CASSLGQGRDNEQFF
TGTGCCAGCAGCTTAGGACAGGGAAGGGACAATGAGCAGTTCTTC
>.|TRBJ1-1|TRBV7-2|once
CASSLPVGGGRAFF
TGTGCCAGCAGCTTACCCGTTGGCGGGGGCAGGGCTTTCTTT
>TRBD1|TRBJ2-3|TRBV7-2|.
CASSSRTGPTDTQYF
TGTGCCAGCAGTTCGCGGACAGGGCCAACAGATACGCAGTATTTT
>TRBD2|TRBJ2-3|TRBV7-2|.
CASSLVLAEDTQYF
TGTGCCAGCAGCTTAGTGCTAGCGGAAGATACGCAGTATTTT
>TRBD1|TRBJ1-1|TRBV25-1|.
CASSDPGQGTEAFF
TGTGCCAGCAGTGATCCCGGACAGGGCACTGAAGCTTTCTTT
>TRBD1|TRBJ2-3|TRBV5-1|.
CASSLGTGGASKLIPDTQYF
TGCGCCAGCAGCTTGGGGACAGGGGGCGCCTCTAAACTCATCCCAGATACGCAGTATTTT
>TRBD2|TRBJ2-3|TRBV4-1|.
CASSQDSGGTTIPDTQYF
TGCGCCAGCAGCCAAGACAGCGGGGGAACCACCATCCCAGATACGCAGTATTTT
>.|TRBJ2-2|TRBV9|.
CASSVGGNTGELFF
TGTGCCAGCAGCGTGGGAGGGAACACCGGGGAGCTGTTTTTT
>TRBD1|TRBJ1-6|TRBV18|.
CASSPSTGSPYNSPLHF
TGTGCCAGCTCGCCATCGACAGGGTCCCCCTATAATTCACCCCTCCACTTT
>.|TRBJ2-7|TRBV27|.
CASSFLFISGVGNEQYF
TGTGCCAGCAGTTTCCTTTTTATCTCGGGGGTGGGCAACGAGCAGTACTTC
>.|TRBJ1-5|TRBV3-1/TRBV3-2|.
CASSQDNQGQPQHF
TGTGCCAGCAGCCAAGATAATCAGGGTCAGCCCCAGCATTTT
>.|TRBJ1-6|TRBV19|once
CASRDTSYNSPLHF
TGTGCCAGCAGGGATACCTCCTATAATTCACCCCTCCACTTT
>TRBD1|TRBJ1-6|TRBV5-6|.
CASSLGTGEGSSPLHF
TGTGCCAGCAGCTTGGGGACAGGGGAAGGGAGTTCACCCCTCCACTTT
>.|TRBJ1-4|TRBV18|.
CASSPGGSSNEKLFF
TGTGCCAGCTCACCGGGTGGTAGCAGCAATGAAAAACTGTTTTTT
>.|TRBJ2-1|TRBV4-2|once
CASSPVPAVSYNEQFF
TGTGCCAGCAGCCCCGTCCCAGCGGTCTCCTACAATGAGCAGTTCTTC
>TRBD1|TRBJ1-5|TRBV28|.
CASSTGDGQPQHF
TGTGCCAGCAGTACAGGGGATGGCCAGCCCCAGCATTTT
>.|TRBJ1-4|TRBV6-1|.
CASSEGQRNEKLFF
TGTGCCAGCAGTGAGGGGCAGAGAAATGAAAAACTGTTTTTT
>.|TRBJ1-5|TRBV19|.
CASSIVAGDQPQHF
TGTGCCAGTAGTATAGTGGCGGGAGATCAGCCCCAGCATTTT
>.|TRBJ1-2|TRBV19|.
CASSIYTRNYGYTF
TGTGCCAGTAGTATATATACTCGAAACTATGGCTACACCTTC
>.|TRBJ2-7|TRBV7-8|.
CASSSGTGSYEQYF
TGTGCCAGCAGCTCCGGGACTGGCTCCTACGAGCAGTACTTC
>TRBD2|TRBJ2-3|TRBV5-1|.
CATRAGLADTDTQYF
TGCGCCACGCGGGCGGGACTAGCGGACACAGATACGCAGTATTTT
>.|TRBJ2-1|TRBV5-6|.
CASSSGRATRQFF
TGTGCCAGCAGCTCCGGGCGGGCAACGAGGCAGTTCTTC
>.|TRBJ2-5|TRBV4-3|many
CASSRGRGNQETQYF
TGCGCCAGCAGCCGAGGCAGGGGAAACCAAGAGACCCAGTACTTC